These 26 T cell receptor beta chains were sequenced from one sample in a study of regulatory T cells in long-lasting Graves disease. Construction of the TCR beta libraries employed iRepertoire HTBI primers in conjunction with Arm-PCR of CDR3 regions. TCRdb recomputed calls from the multiplex PCR reads with MiXCR, one row per CDR3 protein. The sample includes 650,000 to 850,000 distinct CDR3 sequences, about 32% of them seen just once. The sample's time point: persistent/refractory GD, antithyroid drugs over 5 years with positive TRAb. PBMCs provided the RNA from which the TCR library was made. The specimen comprised peripheral blood mononuclear cells (PBMCs), sampled when the disease was refractory, from a patient treated with antithyroid drugs. Receptor source: a female donor with Graves disease.

This chain joins TRBV13 and TRBJ1-1, with TRBD1 as a possible D gene (6 bases). This CDR3 contains 13 residues. Germline V gene data show CDR1 as PRHDT and CDR2 as FYEKMQ (reference sequence). V was cut by 1 base and J by 10 bases, with 13 bases left in between. The CDR3 loop reads CASSLEGERIAFF. In DNA form, the CDR3 reads TGTGCCAGCAGCTTAGAGGGGGAAAGAATAGCTTTCTTT.

This clonotype was seen more than once but under ten times. The chain carries TRBV5-1 and TRBJ1-1, with D unclear. The CDR3 covers 11 residues. Trimming left V 6 bases short and J 5 bases short, with 8 bases between. The germline gives CDR1 SGHRS, CDR2 YFSETQ. The DNA for the CDR3 is TGCGCCAGCATCAGTAAGACTGAAGCTTTCTTT. It translates to CASISKTEAFF.

J is TRBJ1-5 and V is TRBV12-3 or TRBV12-4; 10 nucleotides match TRBD1. There are 17 residues in the CDR3. V trimming: 0 bases; J trimming: 4 bases; junction bases outside the gene matches: 6. The CDR3 DNA sequence: TGTGCCAGCAGTTTAGCGCTGAGGACAGGGGGTAATCAGCCCCAGCATTTT. Translating gives CASSLALRTGGNQPQHF.

This clonotype was observed at least ten times. This chain joins TRBV10-3 and TRBJ2-5, with D perhaps matching TRBD2 (6 bases). CDR3 length: 12 residues. Germline V gene sequence: CDR1 ENHRY, CDR2 SYGVKD. The CDR3 sequence: CAAGPPRETQYF. In DNA, the CDR3 is TGTGCGGCGGGACCCCCGCGGGAGACCCAGTACTTC.

The chain uses TRBV27 and TRBJ2-1; unclear D gene. Per the germline V gene, CDR1 is MNHEY and CDR2 is SMNVEV (reference sequence). V was cut by 6 bases and J by 6 bases, with 9 bases left in between. The CDR3 consists of 12 residues. The CDR3 loop is CASRGYGNEQFF. The DNA of the CDR3 is TGTGCCAGCAGAGGGTACGGCAATGAGCAGTTCTTC.

The CDR3 nucleotides read TGTGCCAGCAGCTTAGCGACTCGTGGACAGCCCCAGCATTTT. The encoded protein is CASSLATRGQPQHF. This chain links TRBV7-9 with TRBJ1-5; D not resolved. This CDR3 is built from 14 residues. V shed 0 bases and J shed 7 bases, with 10 bases lying between them. CDR1 is SEHNR, CDR2 FQNEAQ, per germline (reference sequence).

This clonotype was found many times. The rearrangement uses TRBV27 and TRBJ1-1; D perhaps matches TRBD1 (6 bases). Between the trimmed V and J ends, which lost 2 bases and 6 bases, there was a span of 13 bases. Germline CDR1 and CDR2: MNHEY and SMNVEV (reference sequence). The CDR3 covers 14 residues. The CDR3 protein is CASSLGRQVPEAFF. The CDR3, as DNA: TGTGCCAGCAGTTTAGGGAGACAGGTCCCTGAAGCTTTCTTT.

The chain combines TRBV12-3 or TRBV12-4 with TRBJ2-1; D is perhaps TRBD2 (6 bases). V lost 6 bases and J lost 3, with 12 bases in between. The length of the CDR3 is 14 residues. The CDR3: CASSRGSLYNEQFF. DNA for the CDR3: TGTGCCAGCAGCCGGGGGTCCCTCTACAATGAGCAGTTCTTC.

This clonotype came up a few times. The chain uses TRBV10-3 and TRBJ1-1; no definite D call. This CDR3 contains 11 residues. V was clipped by 6 bases and J by 3 bases, with 5 bases between them. Per the germline V gene, CDR1 is ENHRY and CDR2 is SYGVKD. Written as DNA, the CDR3 is TGTGCCATCAGCGACCACACTGAAGCTTTCTTT. It codes for CAISDHTEAFF.

This sequence joins TRBV12-3 or TRBV12-4 and TRBJ1-2; the D is unclear. The CDR3 sequence is 11 residues long. Trimming removed 5 bases at V and 4 bases at J, with 5 bases between. The CDR3 reads CASSPLYGYTF. CDR3 coding DNA: TGTGCCAGCAGTCCCCTCTATGGCTACACCTTC.

This clonotype turned up a few times. The chain employs TRBV20-1 and TRBJ1-6; no firm D call. The germline CDR1 and CDR2 sequences are DFQATT and SNEGSKA (reference sequence). The CDR3 totals 15 residues. Trimming shortened V by 0 bases and J by 7 bases, and 13 bases separated the two germline ends. The CDR3 region has the DNA TGCAGTGCTAGAGATCGGTTACAGAGGAATTCACCCCTCCACTTT. This translates into CSARDRLQRNSPLHF.

In this sample, this clonotype turned up many times. V is TRBV13 and J is TRBJ2-7, with TRBD1 matching over 10 bases. The CDR3 runs 14 residues. Trimming at V came to 5 bases and at J to 3 bases, leaving 4 bases not matched to a gene. The germline gives CDR1 PRHDT, CDR2 FYEKMQ (reference sequence). The CDR3 sequence: CASSVGQGGYEQYF. The CDR3 DNA sequence: TGTGCCAGCAGCGTCGGACAGGGGGGCTACGAGCAGTACTTC.

This clonotype was observed a few times. J is TRBJ1-3 and V is TRBV25-1; 8 bases align to TRBD1. V lost 3 bases and J lost 1; bases outside the gene matches: 5. Looked up from germline, CDR1 is MGHDK and CDR2 is SYGVNS. The CDR3 is 16 amino acids. This CDR3 is CASSEGTGLSGNTIYF. The CDR3 nucleotides are TGTGCCAGCAGTGAGGGGACAGGACTATCTGGAAACACCATATATTTT.

This clonotype occurred a few times. DNA of the CDR3: TGTGCCAGCACCACCTTTTCCGGGGTAGGGCAGTTCTTC. Protein sequence: CASTTFSGVGQFF. The genes are TRBV11-1 and TRBJ2-1; weak D call: TRBD2 (5 bases). Deletions cut 7 bases from V and 12 bases from J, with 19 bases between. CDR3 length: 13 amino acids. From germline, CDR1 is SGHAT and CDR2 FQDESV (reference sequence). Combining the CDR3 with reference TRBV11-1 and TRBJ2-1 gives the whole variable domain EAEVAQSPRYKITEKSQAVAFWCDPISGHATLYWYRQILGQGPELLVQFQDESVVDDSQLPKDRFSAERLKGVDSTLKIQPAELGDSAMYLCASTTFSGVGQFFGPGTRLTVL.

The chain has TRBV27 and TRBJ2-2; D unclear. This CDR3 is 13 amino acids long. V was shortened by 6 bases and J by 3 bases, with 8 bases between the two germline ends. Germline CDR1 is MNHEY and CDR2 is SMNVEV (reference sequence). As DNA, the CDR3 is TGTGCCAGCAGGCCCAGAGACACCGGGGAGCTGTTTTTT. The encoded protein is CASRPRDTGELFF.

The genes are TRBV19 and TRBJ1-1; D not resolved. The CDR3 sequence is 15 residues long. In germline, CDR1 is LNHDA, CDR2 SQIVND (reference sequence). V lost 2 bases, J lost 0 bases, and 10 bases lay in between. CDR3 sequence (DNA): TGTGCCAGTAGTATACCACGGGGAATGAACACTGAAGCTTTCTTT. This encodes CASSIPRGMNTEAFF.

This CDR3 is CASTPTQVNTEAFF. The DNA for the CDR3 is TGTGCCAGCACCCCTACTCAGGTTAACACTGAAGCTTTCTTT. V is TRBV9 and J is TRBJ1-1; D unclear. Germline CDR1 SGDLS, CDR2 YYNGEE. The CDR3 totals 14 residues. V lost 6 bases, J lost 2 bases, and 14 bases lay in between.

V usage is TRBV5-1 and J usage is TRBJ2-7, with TRBD2 identical over 11 bases. V gave up 4 bases and J gave up 6 bases; unmatched junction bases: 9. CDR3 size: 15 residues. CDR1 and CDR2 from the germline V gene are SGHRS and YFSETQ. CDR3 residues: CASSGLAGGSGEQYF. As DNA, the CDR3 is TGCGCCAGCAGCGGATTAGCGGGAGGGTCCGGCGAGCAGTACTTC.

The chain couples TRBV5-6 to TRBJ1-2; 7 nucleotides agree with TRBD1. The CDR3 totals 15 residues. V was pared by 0 bases and J by 2 bases, with 4 bases of the junction left unmatched. Per germline, CDR1 SGHDT and CDR2 YYEEEE. The CDR3 loop is CASSLAAGQNYGYTF. The DNA for the CDR3 is TGTGCCAGCAGCTTGGCCGCGGGACAGAACTATGGCTACACCTTC.

CDR3 in DNA: TGTGCCAGCAGGCTCGAAGACAGGACTGGAAACACCATATATTTT. It is translated as CASRLEDRTGNTIYF. V is TRBV6-2 or TRBV6-3 and J is TRBJ1-3; weak D call: TRBD1 (6 bases). V lost 6 bases and J lost 2, with 14 bases in between. Germline V CDR1 and CDR2: MNHEY, SVGEGT. CDR3 length: 15 amino acids.

The CDR3 is CASSVRSNYGYTF. CDR3 DNA sequence: TGTGCCAGCAGCGTCAGGAGTAACTATGGCTACACCTTC. The chain combines TRBV3-1 with TRBJ1-2; D unclear. CDR1 is LGHDT and CDR2 is YNNKEL in the germline V gene (reference sequence). The CDR3 has 13 amino acids. Trimming took 5 bases from V and 1 from J, leaving 8 bases between them.

V usage is TRBV3-1 and J usage is TRBJ2-6; D call uncertain. V was trimmed by 1 base and J by 2 bases, leaving 15 bases between them. The CDR3 extends over 18 amino acids. CDR1 and CDR2 (germline): LGHDT, YNNKEL (reference sequence). The CDR3 DNA reads TGTGCCAGCAGCCAAGTGGAAGGGATGGCGGCTGGGGCCAACGTCCTGACTTTC. This translates into CASSQVEGMAAGANVLTF. The full variable domain, in which reference TRBV3-1 and TRBJ2-6 provide the parts outside the CDR3, is DTAVSQTPKYLVTQMGNDKSIKCEQNLGHDTMYWYKQDSKKFLKIMFSYNNKELIINETVPNRFSPKSPDKAHLNLHINSLELGDSAVYFCASSQVEGMAAGANVLTFGAGSRLTVL.

This clonotype was detected only a few times. The chain recombines TRBV6-1 with TRBJ1-5; D is unresolved. CDR3 length equals 17 residues. Trimming took 7 bases from V and 2 from J, leaving 21 bases between them. From germline, CDR1 is MNHNS and CDR2 SASEGT. The CDR3 region is CASTPFRGRGGNQPQHF. For the CDR3, the DNA is TGTGCCAGCACCCCCTTTCGAGGCCGCGGGGGCAATCAGCCCCAGCATTTT.

V and J are TRBV5-6 and TRBJ2-5; 11 bases agree with TRBD2. CDR3 length equals 16 residues. After removal of 0 bases from V and 2 bases from J, the junction contained 3 bases not matched to a gene. CDR1 and CDR2 from the germline V gene are SGHDT and YYEEEE. CDR3 coding DNA: TGTGCCAGCAGCTTGGAGGTAGCGGGAGGGCAAGAGACCCAGTACTTC. Translated: CASSLEVAGGQETQYF.

There are a few counts of this clonotype. V and J are TRBV20-1 and TRBJ1-2, with 7 bases lining up with TRBD1. J gave up 2 bases and V 0 bases, and 9 bases lay outside the gene matches. Germline V CDR1 and CDR2: DFQATT, SNEGSKA (reference sequence). The CDR3 is 16 residues long. In nucleotides, the CDR3 is TGCAGTGCTAGAGATCGTGACAGGGTGTCGAACTATGGCTACACCTTC. This codes for CSARDRDRVSNYGYTF.

The genes are TRBV29-1 and TRBJ1-4, with 12 bases aligning to TRBD1. This CDR3 is built from 13 residues. The germline V gene has CDR1 SQVTM and CDR2 ANQGSEA. The CDR3 sequence is CREGTGGREKLFF. Here the CDR3 DNA reads TGCAGGGAGGGGACAGGGGGCCGAGAAAAACTGTTTTTT.